This T cell receptor beta chain was obtained from a study of cytomegalovirus exposure and HLA in healthy donors. Turning to this clone: Its antigen is not known.

Study conclusions and caveats: Researchers reported in a later analysis that a missense DCLRE1C variant was tied to TCR beta V- and J-gene trimming. Data from an earlier analysis indicated that most TCR beta V segments were productive either about 90% or about 30% of the time.

A multiplex PCR was run with 60 Vbeta primers and 13 Jbeta primers. Sequencing used immunoSEQ multiplex PCR; TCRdb keeps in-frame clones, though not all of them. Found here are approximately 240,000 clones, around nine tenths of them singletons; the top ten hold over 0.95%. Losses at the gene ends were 4 bases for V and 8 bases for J; bases not matched to a gene: 15. The CDR3 has 16 residues. Germline values: CDR1 MGHRA, CDR2 YSYEKL. This chain links TRBV4-1 with TRBJ1-2; 8 bases match TRBD1. This TCR derives from a woman younger than 30 in good health and CMV-seronegative. The sample taken for sequencing was PBMCs. The DNA for the CDR3 is TGCGCCAGCAGCCCGTGGACAGGGCGTATCCATGAAGGCTACACCTTC. Encoded protein: CASSPWTGRIHEGYTF.